Listed below are T cell receptor beta chains from one sample, sequenced in a study of TIL therapy for anti-PD-1-resistant metastatic lung cancer. TCRdb's copy holds only in-frame clones and misses some; the assay was immunoSEQ multiplex PCR. The sample lists roughly 20,000 clones; roughly 79% were seen once. The sample was blood, taken at baseline. These receptors all come from a person between 25 and 80 years old with non-small cell lung cancer. CDR3s include the opening cysteine and the closing phenylalanine or tryptophan. D genes are given only for firm matches. Clone size is shown for a subset of rows, as once, few, many or a class of expanded clone.

size	D	V	J	DNA	CDR3
.	TRBD1	TRBV19	TRBJ1-5	TGTGCCAGAGCCCCAGGGGGCTCTTTTGGGGATCAGCCCCAGCATTTT	CARAPGGSFGDQPQHF
.	.	TRBV2	TRBJ1-5	TGTGCCAGCAGTGAACCCCAGCCCAATCAGCCCCAGCATTTT	CASSEPQPNQPQHF
.	TRBD1	TRBV19	TRBJ1-4	TGTGCCAGTAGTCTCGGGACAGCTAATGAAAAACTGTTTTTT	CASSLGTANEKLFF
.	.	TRBV24-1	TRBJ2-1	TGTGCCACCAGTCGGGGTTATACCTACAATGAGCAGTTCTTC	CATSRGYTYNEQFF
.	.	TRBV5-4	TRBJ2-5	TGTGCCAGCAGCTTGAGTCGGGGACGCCAAGAGACCCAGTACTTC	CASSLSRGRQETQYF
.	.	TRBV3-1/TRBV3-2	TRBJ2-3	TGTGCCAGCAGCCTCTCCAGCCGCGCAGATACGCAGTATTTT	CASSLSSRADTQYF
.	.	TRBV27	TRBJ2-1	TGTGCCAGCAGGCCTCTCAGGGGGGATTCCTACAATGAGCAGTTCTTC	CASRPLRGDSYNEQFF
.	TRBD2	TRBV20-1	TRBJ2-2	TGCAGTGCTAGTAGCGGGGGCCCCACCGGGGAGCTGTTTTTT	CSASSGGPTGELFF
.	.	TRBV12-3/TRBV12-4	TRBJ2-5	TGTGCCAGCGGATTCTTACAGGGTTCGAGGAACTTC	CASGFLQGSRNF
.	.	TRBV12-5	TRBJ2-7	TGTGCTAGTGCCCCGGACGGCCCCATGGACGAGCAGTACTTC	CASAPDGPMDEQYF
.	.	TRBV6-2/TRBV6-3	TRBJ2-6	TGTGCCAGCAGCACGGCCTGGGGGGCCTGGGGGGCCAACGTCCTGACTTTC	CASSTAWGAWGANVLTF
.	.	TRBV25-1	TRBJ1-2	TGTGCCAGCAGTGAATGGGGAGGGGTCTATGGCTACACCTTC	CASSEWGGVYGYTF
once	.	TRBV19	TRBJ1-1	TGTGCCAGTAGTAGACAGGAGAACATTGCAGCTTTCTTT	CASSRQENIAAFF
.	.	TRBV6-5	TRBJ2-3	TGTGCCAGCAGTCAGGGACCCTATACGCAGTATTTT	CASSQGPYTQYF
few	TRBD1	TRBV19	TRBJ1-5	TGTGCCAGTACCCTCGGAGGGGGCCAGCCCCAGCATTTT	CASTLGGGQPQHF
few	TRBD1	TRBV5-1	TRBJ2-2	TGCGCCAGCAGCCCACTCGGACAGGCGAACACCGGGGAGCTGTTTTTT	CASSPLGQANTGELFF
few	.	TRBV7-9	TRBJ2-1	TGTGCCAGCAGCTTAGGTTACTCGTACAATGAGCAGTTCTTC	CASSLGYSYNEQFF
.	.	TRBV7-8	TRBJ2-1	TGTGCCAGCAGCCACCGGGGCAGGGGCAATGAGCAGTTCTTC	CASSHRGRGNEQFF
.	.	TRBV4-1	TRBJ2-5	TGCGCCAGCAGCCAAGATTGGAGAAGCGGGGAGACCCAGTACTTC	CASSQDWRSGETQYF
once	.	TRBV11-2	TRBJ1-2	TGTGCCAGCACCCCAGGGCCCGGGAGTAACTATGGCTACACCTTC	CASTPGPGSNYGYTF
.	TRBD1	TRBV5-5	TRBJ2-7	TGTGCCAGCAGCTTGCGAGGGACAGGGAACGGCGAGCAGTACTTC	CASSLRGTGNGEQYF
.	.	TRBV7-2	TRBJ1-4	TGTGCCAGCAGGGCCGGATCCTCCCATGAAAAACTGTTTTTT	CASRAGSSHEKLFF
.	TRBD2	TRBV5-5	TRBJ2-5	TGTGCCAGCAGCTTGGGTCTAGCGGGGGGAGTATCCGAGACCCAGTACTTC	CASSLGLAGGVSETQYF
.	TRBD1	TRBV29-1	TRBJ1-4	TGCAGCGTTGGGGACAGCTCTAATGAAAAACTGTTTTTT	CSVGDSSNEKLFF
.	.	TRBV2	TRBJ1-2	TGTGCCAGCAGTGAAGTGGGCCTCTACACCTTC	CASSEVGLYTF
.	TRBD2	TRBV13	TRBJ2-2	TGTGCCAGCAGCTCCTCCGGGACTAGCGGGAGAACCGGGGAGCTGTTTTTT	CASSSSGTSGRTGELFF
.	.	TRBV5-1	TRBJ1-2	TGCGCCAGCAGCTTGGGACTGTATGAGGGGAACACCTTC	CASSLGLYEGNTF
once	TRBD2	TRBV6-6	TRBJ2-3	TGTGCCAGCAGTTACCGCGCGGGAGTAACAGATACGCAGTATTTT	CASSYRAGVTDTQYF
few	.	TRBV7-8	TRBJ1-6	TGTGCCAGCAGCTTAGCTCAAGGGATGTTTTCACCCCTCCACTTT	CASSLAQGMFSPLHF
.	TRBD1	TRBV10-1	TRBJ2-2	TGCGCCAGCAGTGAGTCGGGGACAGACGGGGAGCTGTTTTTT	CASSESGTDGELFF
.	TRBD2	TRBV6-5	TRBJ2-5	TGTGCCAGCAGTCGGGCTAGCGGGACCCAAGAGACCCAGTACTTC	CASSRASGTQETQYF
.	.	TRBV24-1	TRBJ2-1	TGTGCCACCAGTGACGTAACAGGGAATGAGCAGTTCTTC	CATSDVTGNEQFF
.	.	TRBV5-6	TRBJ2-1	TGTGCCAGCAGCTTGCCAGGTCTCTACGGCAATGAGCAGTTCTTC	CASSLPGLYGNEQFF
.	TRBD2	TRBV28	TRBJ2-7	TGTGCCAGCGTCCCCGGGCTAGCGGGAGGTCACGAGCAGTACTTC	CASVPGLAGGHEQYF
.	.	TRBV28	TRBJ2-3	TGTGCCAGCAGTTCCCTTGCTTCGGGAGATACGCAGTATTTT	CASSSLASGDTQYF
.	.	TRBV10-3	TRBJ1-2	TGTGCCATCAGTGTCCAGGGCGCTGGCTACACCTTC	CAISVQGAGYTF
once	.	TRBV11-2	TRBJ2-7	TGTGCCAGCAGCTTAGCCCGGGCCGCCGGGGAGCAGTACTTC	CASSLARAAGEQYF
.	.	TRBV6-5	TRBJ1-2	TGTGCCAGTACTCCTATGAGGGGTGGTTATGGCTACACCTTC	CASTPMRGGYGYTF
.	TRBD1	TRBV11-2	TRBJ2-7	TGTGCCAGCAGCTTAGACGGGACAGATTATTACGAGCAGTACTTC	CASSLDGTDYYEQYF
.	.	TRBV4-2	TRBJ1-1	TGTGCCAGCAGCCCGGCGGGGGAAATGAACACTGAAGCTTTCTTT	CASSPAGEMNTEAFF
.	.	TRBV19	TRBJ1-1	TGTGCCAGTAGCCCCCTCGCGGGGTTTGTAGCTTTCTTT	CASSPLAGFVAFF
.	.	TRBV5-1	TRBJ2-7	TGCGCCAGCAGCACCGCCTACGAGCAGTACTTC	CASSTAYEQYF
.	.	TRBV28	TRBJ1-4	TGTGCCAGCAGATCCTCCGATGCAGGGTCTAATGAAAAACTGTTTTTT	CASRSSDAGSNEKLFF
.	TRBD1	TRBV19	TRBJ1-1	TGTGCCAGTAGCCGCGGGACAGGGGTGAGGACTGAAGCTTTCTTT	CASSRGTGVRTEAFF
.	TRBD2	TRBV9	TRBJ2-3	TGTGCCAGCAGCGTAGCTCCTAGCGGGGCAGATACGCAGTATTTT	CASSVAPSGADTQYF
.	.	TRBV24-1	TRBJ2-2	TGTGCCACCGCCTCCGGTACAGTTAACACCGGGGAGCTGTTTTTT	CATASGTVNTGELFF
.	.	TRBV5-6	TRBJ1-2	TGTGCCAGCAGCTTGGGTGACGACCGTTTTGGCTACACCTTC	CASSLGDDRFGYTF
.	.	TRBV7-2	TRBJ1-2	TGTGCCAGCAGCTCGGGGGTGGGGACTGGGTATGGCTACACCTTC	CASSSGVGTGYGYTF
once	.	TRBV18	TRBJ2-1	TGTGCCAGCTCTGATGGGCCTCGGGCCCTTGGGAATGAGCAGTTCTTC	CASSDGPRALGNEQFF
.	TRBD2	TRBV15	TRBJ2-1	TGTGCCACCAGCAGAGGACTAGCGGTTAGCTCCTACAATGAGCAGTTCTTC	CATSRGLAVSSYNEQFF
.	TRBD2	TRBV5-4	TRBJ2-7	TGTGCCAGCAGCTTCCCAAGCGGGGGCGCATACGAGCAGTACTTC	CASSFPSGGAYEQYF
.	TRBD2	TRBV3-1/TRBV3-2	TRBJ2-7	TGTGCCAGCAGCCAAGTCGCTAGCGGTGAGCAGTACTTC	CASSQVASGEQYF
once	.	TRBV9	TRBJ2-1	TGTGCCAGCAGCGTAGTGGGACTTGCTGGACGCGGGGAGCAGTTCTTC	CASSVVGLAGRGEQFF